The clone carrying this T cell receptor beta chain was counted many times. The antigen is undetermined. This entry belongs to a study of CD8 T cells in ankylosing spondylitis. Findings and caveats of the study: Significant enrichment of disease-linked clones was reportedly seen in matched ankylosing spondylitis synovial fluid. CD8+ by phenotype, disease-linked clones were relatively rare in peripheral blood.

The CDR3 runs 16 residues. CDR1 is SGHRS, CDR2 YFSETQ, per germline. V gave up 5 bases and J gave up 6 bases, with 24 bases separating them. It was by quantitative 5'-RACE with molecular barcodes that TCR beta libraries were made. Using its own MiXCR run on the 5' RACE reads, TCRdb lists one record per CDR3 protein. The top ten hold roughly 4.8% of the sample, which has tens of thousands of distinct CDR3 sequences, over 5% seen once. The chain links TRBV5-1 to TRBJ2-7; maybe TRBD2 (7 bases). Sequencing input: synovial fluid, either unsorted or a sorted T cell fraction (not recorded which). This TCR came from a male donor with ankylosing spondylitis. The DNA for the CDR3 is TGCGCCAGCAGTGGGGGGGCCGTCTTGGAGGGGATCGAGCAGTACTTC. It translates to CASSGGAVLEGIEQYF.